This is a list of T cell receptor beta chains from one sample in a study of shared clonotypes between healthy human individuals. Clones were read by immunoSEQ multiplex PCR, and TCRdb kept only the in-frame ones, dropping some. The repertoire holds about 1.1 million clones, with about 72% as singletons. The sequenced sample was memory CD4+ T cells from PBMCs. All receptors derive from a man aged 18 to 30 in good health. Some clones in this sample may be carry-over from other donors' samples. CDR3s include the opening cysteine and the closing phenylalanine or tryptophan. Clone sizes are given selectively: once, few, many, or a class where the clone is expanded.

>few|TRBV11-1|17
CASSPPTSGNSYNEQFF
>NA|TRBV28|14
CASHTGNSGNTIYF
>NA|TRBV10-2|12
CAGSPPTGELFF
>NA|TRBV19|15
CASSTLRRSANVLTF
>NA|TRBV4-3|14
CASSQDVGTGELFF
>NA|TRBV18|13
CASSLQGGYEQFF
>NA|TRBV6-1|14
CASSGAGMNTEAFF
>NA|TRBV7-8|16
CASSLEGLAGSYEQYF
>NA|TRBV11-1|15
CASSLEWAGSETQYF
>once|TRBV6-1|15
CASSESPGGGYEQYF
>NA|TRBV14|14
CASSHGGSYNEQFF
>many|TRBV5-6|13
CASTAGVKETQYF
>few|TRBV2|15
CASSELRQGAKGYTF
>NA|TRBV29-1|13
CSVNANRNTEAFF
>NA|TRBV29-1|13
CSVEGHRTLGYTF
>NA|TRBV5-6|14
CASSLRGLNYEQYF
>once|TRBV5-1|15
CASSRGLPVVNEQYF
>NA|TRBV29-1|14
CSVQTSGSPNEQFF
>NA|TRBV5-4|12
CASSRTGSEAFF
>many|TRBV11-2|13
CASSRIAGAEQFF
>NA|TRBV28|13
CASSTQGNYGYTF
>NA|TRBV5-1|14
CASSLQGREDTQYF
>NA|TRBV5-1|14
CASSLETDTDTQYF
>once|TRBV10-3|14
CAISPGTSTSEQYF
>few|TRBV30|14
CAWSVGGLKNIQYF
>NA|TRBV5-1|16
CASSLAGLAGASEQFF
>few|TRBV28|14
CASSLALWNTEAFF
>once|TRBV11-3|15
CASSFSSGNTYEQYF
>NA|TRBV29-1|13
CSPRPTGDTEAFF
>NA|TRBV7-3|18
CASSRRTSGRELYNEQFF
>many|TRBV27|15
CASRRPGTGPDGYTF
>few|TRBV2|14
CASKASGNTGELFF
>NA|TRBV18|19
CASSLNRAGQLSSYNEQFF
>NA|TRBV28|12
CASSLVRIGYTF
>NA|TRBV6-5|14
CASSLREKAYEQYF
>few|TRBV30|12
CAWSPRWEKLFF
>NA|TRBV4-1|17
CASSQGGRGRGTGELFF
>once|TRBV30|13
CAWMGGFGTPLHF
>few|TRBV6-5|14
CATGPAGNQETQYF
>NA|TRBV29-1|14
CSVTPVDSGNTIYF
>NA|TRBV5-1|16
CASSLDGVSMNTEAFF